This record covers a single TCR beta chain. The target antigen is unknown. This sample is drawn from a study of T cell responses to AZD1222 COVID-19 vaccine. Study information: The study pooled second doses at about 4 or about 12 weeks.

General study findings and limits: Repertoire sampling happened only post peak T cell response. White British ancestry dominated among donors, who included more females, and clonal diversity was possibly underestimated.

The CDR3 length is 16 residues. V was shortened by 1 base and J by 7 bases, with 19 bases between the two germline ends. Germline V lookup: CDR1 SGHVS, CDR2 FQNEAQ. Sequencing used immunoSEQ multiplex PCR; TCRdb keeps in-frame clones, though not all of them. The data contain some 120,000 clones, about 89% of them seen just once; the ten biggest clones take up about 1.6%. Sequencing was performed on peripheral blood, taken on day 0 of AZD1222 vaccination. The TCR comes from an adult in good health. This chain joins TRBV7-8 and TRBJ1-2; maybe TRBD1 (5 bases). The CDR3: CASSLVAPFRGPGYTF. DNA for the CDR3: TGTGCCAGCAGCTTAGTAGCTCCGTTTAGGGGTCCTGGCTACACCTTC.